The source of this TCR beta chain is a study of radiation and T cells in renal cell carcinoma. Turning to the study itself: Nephrectomy followed 15 Gy stereotactic body radiation by 4 weeks.

This CDR3 region has 8 residues. Looked up from germline, CDR1 is MNHNS and CDR2 is SASEGT. Time point: baseline pretreatment blood. The treatment was: 15 Gy SBRT to primary tumor, nephrectomy 4 weeks later. After SBRT, blood was collected at 2 and 4 weeks, plus baseline. The tumor was a clear cell renal cell carcinoma. Here immunoSEQ multiplex PCR was the method, and the copy in TCRdb shows in-frame clones only, minus some. Altogether approximately 140,000 clones are present, approximately 87% being singletons, with the ten largest covering roughly 25%. The chain recombines TRBV6-1 with TRBJ2-7, with D uncertain. The TCR originated in a woman in her forties or fifties with renal cell carcinoma. The sample here was blood, taken from a patient whose treatment included radiotherapy and nephrectomy. CDR3 sequence reads: CPVYEQYF. The CDR3 DNA is TGTCCCGTATACGAGCAGTACTTC.